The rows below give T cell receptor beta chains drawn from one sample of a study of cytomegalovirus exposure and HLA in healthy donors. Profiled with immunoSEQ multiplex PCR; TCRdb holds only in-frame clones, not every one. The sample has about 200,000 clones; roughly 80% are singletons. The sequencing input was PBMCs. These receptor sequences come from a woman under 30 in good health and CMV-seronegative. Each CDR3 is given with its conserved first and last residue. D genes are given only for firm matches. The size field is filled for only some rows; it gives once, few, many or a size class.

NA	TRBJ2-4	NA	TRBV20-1	TGCAGTGCTAGAGAAGGTCAGGGGAAGTACTTC	CSAREGQGKYF
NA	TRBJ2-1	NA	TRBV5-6	TGTGCCAGCAGCTTGTGGGGGGTTTTGGGGAATGAGCAGTTCTTC	CASSLWGVLGNEQFF
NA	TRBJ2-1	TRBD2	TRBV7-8	TGTGCCATGGCGGGAGGGCTATTCAATGAGCAGCTCTTC	CAMAGGLFNEQLF
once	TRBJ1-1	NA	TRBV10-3	TGTGCCATCAGGGCGCGGGGGGGCGACAGCATGAACACTGAAGCTTTCTTT	CAIRARGGDSMNTEAFF
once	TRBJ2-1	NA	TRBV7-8	TGTGCCAGCAGCCCGGATGCGGGGGCAGAATACAATGAGCAGTTCTTC	CASSPDAGAEYNEQFF
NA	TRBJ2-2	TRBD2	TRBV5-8	TGTGCCAGCAGCTCCGGGACTAGCACCTCGAACACCGGGGAGCTGTTTTTT	CASSSGTSTSNTGELFF
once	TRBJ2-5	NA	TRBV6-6	TGTGCCAGTACAAGGGGTGAAGAGACCCAGTACTTC	CASTRGEETQYF
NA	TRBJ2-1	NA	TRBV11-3	TGTGCCAGCAGCTTCAGCGGTTCCCACAATGAGCAGTTCTTC	CASSFSGSHNEQFF
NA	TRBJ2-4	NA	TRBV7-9	TGTGCCAGCAGCTTATGGCCCTGCTGCGGGGCCGGGTTGAACATTCAGTACTTC	CASSLWPCCGAGLNIQYF
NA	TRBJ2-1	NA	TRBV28	TGTGCCAGCAGCTCCCCCCTTGGGCTTAAATATGAGCAGTTCTTC	CASSSPLGLKYEQFF
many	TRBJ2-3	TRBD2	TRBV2	TGTGCCAGCAAGCGGGACTTCACAGATACGCAGTATTTT	CASKRDFTDTQYF
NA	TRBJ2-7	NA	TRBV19	TGTGCCAGTAGTATCGACCCCGGGAGCTCCTACGAGCAGTACTTC	CASSIDPGSSYEQYF
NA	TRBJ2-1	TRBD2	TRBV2	TGTGCCAGCACCCTAGCGGACTCCTCCTACAATGAGCAGTTCTTC	CASTLADSSYNEQFF
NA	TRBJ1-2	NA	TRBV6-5	TGTGCCAGCAGTGGGCAGGGCTATGGCTACACCTTC	CASSGQGYGYTF
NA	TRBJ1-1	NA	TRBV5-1	TGCGCCAGCAGCTTGGGAGAGGGGGTCACTGAAGCTTTCTTT	CASSLGEGVTEAFF
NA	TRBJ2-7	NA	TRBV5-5	TGTGCCAGCAGCGGAGGGACCCTCTCCTACGAGCAGTACTTC	CASSGGTLSYEQYF
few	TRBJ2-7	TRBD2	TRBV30	TGTGCCTGGAGGATTACTAGCGGAGATACCTACGAGCAGTACTTC	CAWRITSGDTYEQYF
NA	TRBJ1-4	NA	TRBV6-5	TGTGCCAGCAGGGACAGTGAAAAACTGTTTTTT	CASRDSEKLFF
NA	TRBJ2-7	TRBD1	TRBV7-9	TGTGCCAGCAGCTTAAGGGACAGGTACGAGCAGTACTTC	CASSLRDRYEQYF
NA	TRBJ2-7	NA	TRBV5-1	TGCGCCAGCAGCAACGGGAGTAACTCCTACGAGCAGTACTTC	CASSNGSNSYEQYF
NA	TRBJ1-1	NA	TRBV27	TGTGCCAGCAGTTTTCGGGGGATCGCTGAAGCTTTCTTT	CASSFRGIAEAFF
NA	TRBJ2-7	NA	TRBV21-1	TGTGCCAGCAGCAAAGCGCTTTGGCGGGAGAACGTTACGCACGAGCAGTACTTC	CASSKALWRENVTHEQYF
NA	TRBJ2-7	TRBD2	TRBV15	TGTGCCACCAGCAGCCCGGGAGGGATCCACGAGCAGTACTTC	CATSSPGGIHEQYF
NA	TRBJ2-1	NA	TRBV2	TGTGCCAGCAGCTCCGGACTTCTACGGGATGAGCAGTTCTTC	CASSSGLLRDEQFF
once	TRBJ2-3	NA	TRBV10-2	TGCGCCAGCAGTGGTCCGGGAATCACAGATACGCAGTATTTT	CASSGPGITDTQYF
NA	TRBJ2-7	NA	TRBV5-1	TGCGCCAGCAGCCCTTCGACTAGCTCCTACGAGCAGTACTTC	CASSPSTSSYEQYF
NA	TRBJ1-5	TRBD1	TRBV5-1	TGCGCCAGCAGCTTAGGACAGGGGGGAAATCAGCCCCAGCATTTT	CASSLGQGGNQPQHF
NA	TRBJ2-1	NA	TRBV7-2	TGTGCCAGCAGCGTTCAGGGGACAAATGAGCAGTTCTTC	CASSVQGTNEQFF
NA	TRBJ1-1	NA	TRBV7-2	TGTGCCAGCAGCTCTAGGCTGGGCTACGGGGGCACTGAAGCTTTCTTT	CASSSRLGYGGTEAFF
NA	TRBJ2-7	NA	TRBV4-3	TGCGCCAGCAGCCAAGACGGGGGTTCCTACGAGCAGTACTTC	CASSQDGGSYEQYF
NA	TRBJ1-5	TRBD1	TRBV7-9	TGTGCCAGCAGTCCACCCGGGACAGACAATCAGCCCCAGCATTTT	CASSPPGTDNQPQHF
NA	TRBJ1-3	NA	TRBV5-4	TGTGCCAGCAGCTTGTTGGGACATAGCTCTGGAAACACCATATATTTT	CASSLLGHSSGNTIYF
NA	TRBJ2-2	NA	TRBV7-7	TGTGCCAGCAGCTTAGCTAGCAGAATCGAAAACACCGGGGAGCTGTTTTTT	CASSLASRIENTGELFF
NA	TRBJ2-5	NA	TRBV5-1	TGCGCCAGCAGCCGCGCCGCGCGGGAGACCCAGTACTTC	CASSRAARETQYF
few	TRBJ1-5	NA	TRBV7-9	TGTGCCAGCAGCTTACAGGGGTATCAGCCCCAGCATTTT	CASSLQGYQPQHF
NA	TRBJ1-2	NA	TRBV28	TGTGCCAGCAGTTTGGTTTGGGCCCATGGCTACACCTTC	CASSLVWAHGYTF
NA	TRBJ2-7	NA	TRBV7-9	TGTGCCAGCAGCTTGACAGCTGACTACGAGCAGTACTTC	CASSLTADYEQYF
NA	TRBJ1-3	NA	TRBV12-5	TGTGCTAGTGGTTTTAGTCCCGAGAACTCTGGAAACACCATATATTTT	CASGFSPENSGNTIYF
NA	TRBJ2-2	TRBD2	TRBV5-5	TGTGCCAGCAGCTTGGAGGGGCTAGCGGGAGATCTCACCGGGGAGCTGTTTTTT	CASSLEGLAGDLTGELFF
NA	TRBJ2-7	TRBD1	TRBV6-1	TGTGCCAGCAGTGAAGTCCGGGACAGCATTCAGCACTTC	CASSEVRDSIQHF
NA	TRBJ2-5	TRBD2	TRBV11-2	TGTGCCAGCAGCTCGACAGAGGGAGCGGGAGACGGGATGATCCAGTACTTC	CASSSTEGAGDGMIQYF
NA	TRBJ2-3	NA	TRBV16	TGTGCCAGCAGCCAATCGATGCGAGGGGATACGCAGTATTTT	CASSQSMRGDTQYF